The 11 T cell receptor beta chains below all came from one sample that was sequenced in a study of immune evolution from preneoplasia to lung adenocarcinoma. Libraries were prepared by immunoSEQ multiplex PCR; TCRdb keeps only in-frame clonotypes and omits some of them. The sample has 2,500 to 3,500 clones, about nine tenths seen once. Sequencing was performed on FFPE invasive lung adenocarcinoma tissue. The receptors shown here come from a person between 70 and 80 years old with invasive lung adenocarcinoma.

This clone came up once. The rearrangement uses TRBV7-2 and TRBJ2-7; the D is unclear. This CDR3 is built from 11 residues. CDR1 is SGHTA, CDR2 FQGNSA, per germline. V lost 1 base, J lost 3 bases, and 1 base lay in between. The CDR3 DNA reads as TGTGCCAGCAGCTTAGTCTACGAGCAGTACTTC. Its translation is CASSLVYEQYF. The variable domain in full, completed from reference TRBV7-2 and TRBJ2-7, reads GAGVSQSPSNKVTEKGKDVELRCDPISGHTALYWYRQSLGQGLEFLIYFQGNSAPDKSGLPSDRFSAERTGGSVSTLTIQRTQQEDSAVYLCASSLVYEQYFGPGTRLTVT.

This chain uses TRBV6-6 with TRBJ1-1; TRBD1 matches at 8 bases. This CDR3 is built from 16 residues. Germline values: CDR1 MNHNY, CDR2 SVGAGI (reference sequence). Trimming took 7 bases from V and 2 from J; bases not matched to a gene: 12. The CDR3 loop reads CASKMLAQGVNTEAFF. The CDR3 DNA follows: TGTGCCAGCAAGATGCTCGCACAGGGGGTCAACACTGAAGCTTTCTTT.

This clone was seen a single time. The J gene is TRBJ2-7, the V gene TRBV27, with 8 nucleotides matching TRBD1. J gave up 3 bases and V 6 bases, and 7 bases lay outside the gene matches. The CDR3 spans 14 residues. Per germline, CDR1 MNHEY and CDR2 SMNVEV (reference sequence). The CDR3 reads CASRLGQVVYEQYF. CDR3 sequence (DNA): TGTGCCAGCAGGCTGGGACAGGTGGTCTACGAGCAGTACTTC.

The chain uses TRBV4-1 and TRBJ1-5; D gene ambiguous. Trimming removed 1 base at V and 5 bases at J, with 6 bases between. The CDR3 extends over 13 amino acids. The germline V gene has CDR1 MGHRA and CDR2 YSYEKL. In DNA form, the CDR3 reads TGCGCCAGCAGCCAAGCCACATATCAGCCCCAGCATTTT. This gives the protein CASSQATYQPQHF.

The rearrangement uses TRBV9 and TRBJ2-5; a possible D gene is TRBD2 (5 bases). Trimming stripped 0 bases from V and 1 base from J, with 10 bases between. The CDR3 is 15 residues long. Germline V gene data show CDR1 as SGDLS and CDR2 as YYNGEE. The chain's CDR3 is CASSVGPGFQETQYF. The CDR3 coding sequence is TGTGCCAGCAGCGTAGGTCCGGGGTTCCAAGAGACCCAGTACTTC. Full variable domain (rest looked up from reference TRBV9 and TRBJ2-5): DSGVTQTPKHLITATGQRVTLRCSPRSGDLSVYWYQQSLDQGLQFLIQYYNGEERAKGNILERFSAQQFPDLHSELNLSSLELGDSALYFCASSVGPGFQETQYFGPGTRLLVL.

J is TRBJ1-2 and V is TRBV6-4; no definite D call. This CDR3 has 14 amino acids. Germline V gives CDR1 MRHNA, CDR2 SNTAGT. Trimming pared 7 bases from V and 5 bases from J, leaving 17 bases between. CDR3 region: CASKREALGYGYTF. CDR3 coding DNA: TGTGCCAGCAAACGAGAAGCACTTGGGTATGGCTACACCTTC.

In its sample, this clone was seen once. The chain combines TRBV28 with TRBJ1-1; D remains unclear. Trimming shortened V by 6 bases and J by 1 base, and 12 bases separated the two germline ends. In germline, CDR1 is MDHEN, CDR2 SYDVKM. The CDR3 extends over 14 amino acids. This CDR3 is CASRPLLSNTEAFF. The CDR3 region has the DNA TGTGCCAGCAGGCCCTTGTTGTCGAACACTGAAGCTTTCTTT. Using reference TRBV28 and TRBJ1-1 for the parts outside the CDR3, the full variable domain is DVKVTQSSRYLVKRTGEKVFLECVQDMDHENMFWYRQDPGLGLRLIYFSYDVKMKEKGDIPEGYSVSREKKERFSLILESASTNQTSMYLCASRPLLSNTEAFFGQGTRLTVV.

DNA for the CDR3: TGTGCCAGCAGTACCAGCGGGGGGAATATAGATACGCAGTATTTT. Translating gives CASSTSGGNIDTQYF. V gene TRBV28 combines with J gene TRBJ2-3, with 9 bases aligning to TRBD2. V lost 5 bases, J lost 5 bases, and 8 bases stayed unmatched. Germline loops: CDR1 MDHEN, CDR2 SYDVKM. The CDR3 runs 15 residues.

The genes are TRBV5-4 and TRBJ2-1; a weak D match, TRBD2 (5 bases). Germline-derived CDR1 and CDR2 are SGHNT and YYREEE (reference sequence). V was cut by 4 bases and J by 7 bases, with 18 bases left in between. The length of the CDR3 is 15 residues. The CDR3 loop is CASSEGLALGNEQFF. The CDR3 DNA reads as TGTGCCAGCAGCGAAGGACTGGCCTTGGGGAATGAGCAGTTCTTC.

The chain joins TRBV7-8 to TRBJ2-3; TRBD2 agrees at 7 bases. Germline CDR1 is SGHVS and CDR2 is FQNEAQ. J gave up 2 bases and V 6 bases, and 8 bases lay outside the gene matches. CDR3 length: 15 amino acids. The DNA of the CDR3 is TGTGCCAGCAGACGAGCGGGGTTCTTCACAGATACGCAGTATTTT. Amino acid sequence: CASRRAGFFTDTQYF.

V gene TRBV6-1 combines with J gene TRBJ1-5; D not certain. V gave up 0 bases and J gave up 4 bases, with 4 bases separating them. CDR1 and CDR2 from the germline V gene are MNHNS and SASEGT. The CDR3 has 13 amino acids. The CDR3 region has the DNA TGTGCCAGCAGTGAAGCCAGAAATCAGCCCCAGCATTTT. It is translated as CASSEARNQPQHF.